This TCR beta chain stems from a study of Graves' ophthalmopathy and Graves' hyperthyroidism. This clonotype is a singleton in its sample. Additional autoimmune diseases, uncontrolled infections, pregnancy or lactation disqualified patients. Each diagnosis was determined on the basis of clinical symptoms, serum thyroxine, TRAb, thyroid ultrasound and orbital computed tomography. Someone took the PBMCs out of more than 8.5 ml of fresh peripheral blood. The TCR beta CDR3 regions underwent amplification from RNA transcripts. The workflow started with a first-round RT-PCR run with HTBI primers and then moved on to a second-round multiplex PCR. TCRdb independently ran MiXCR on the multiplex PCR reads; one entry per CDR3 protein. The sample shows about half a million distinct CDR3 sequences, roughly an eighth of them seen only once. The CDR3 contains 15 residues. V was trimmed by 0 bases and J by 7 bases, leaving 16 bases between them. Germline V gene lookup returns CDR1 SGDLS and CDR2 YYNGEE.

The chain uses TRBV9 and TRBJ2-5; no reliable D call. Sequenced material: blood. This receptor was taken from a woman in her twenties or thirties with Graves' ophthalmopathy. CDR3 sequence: CASSVGTDPLGTQYF. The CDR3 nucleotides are TGTGCCAGCAGCGTAGGGACGGATCCTCTTGGGACCCAGTACTTC.